One and the same sample provided the 6 T cell receptor beta chains below, sequenced in a study of CD8 T cells in ankylosing spondylitis. TCRdb reanalysed the 5' RACE reads using MiXCR and keeps one entry per CDR3 protein. The table has 100,000 to 150,000 distinct CDR3 sequences, about an eighth seen once. Sequencing input: blood, either unsorted or a sorted T cell fraction (not recorded which). These receptors came from a female donor with ankylosing spondylitis or in good health (not recorded which).

The V and J genes are TRBV11-3 and TRBJ2-1; the D is unclear. The V gene's germline CDR1 is SGHNT and CDR2 YENEEA. This CDR3 is built from 13 residues. The V end was cut by 3 bases, the J end by 3 bases, with 6 bases between. In DNA form, the CDR3 reads TGTGCCAGCAGCTTGGCAGACTACAATGAGCAGTTCTTC. Its protein is CASSLADYNEQFF.

This clonotype was seen ten or more times. The genes are TRBV3-1 and TRBJ1-1; tentatively, D is TRBD1 (5 bases). Looked up from germline, CDR1 is LGHDT and CDR2 is YNNKEL (reference sequence). Trimming removed 1 base at V and 3 bases at J, with 18 bases between. This CDR3 is built from 17 residues. The CDR3 spells CASSQGLGVASDTEAFF. The CDR3 nucleotides read TGTGCCAGCAGCCAAGGCTTAGGGGTTGCCAGTGACACTGAAGCTTTCTTT.

Notes on this clonotype: A single base separates this from a much larger clone, so it may be a read error. The chain uses TRBV12-3 or TRBV12-4 and TRBJ2-1, with 8 nucleotides matching TRBD2. J gave up 15 bases and V 5 bases, and 15 bases lay outside the gene matches. The CDR3 has 14 residues. The CDR3 region has the DNA TGTGCCAGCAGTCAAACGGGGGGGCTGATTAGGCTGTTCTTC. Amino acids: CASSQTGGLIRLFF.

This clonotype was seen a few times. This chain uses TRBV7-9 with TRBJ2-2; TRBD1 might be the D (5 bases). Germline CDR1 SEHNR, CDR2 FQNEAQ (reference sequence). V was cut by 4 bases and J by 3 bases, with 15 bases left in between. The CDR3 length is 16 residues. CDR3 sequence: CASSSPTQGDTGELFF. The DNA for the CDR3 is TGTGCCAGCAGCTCGCCCACCCAGGGTGACACCGGGGAGCTGTTTTTT.

This clonotype showed up many times. This chain joins TRBV5-1 and TRBJ2-1; 9 positions agree with TRBD2. There are 16 residues in the CDR3. The V gene end was trimmed by 4 bases and the J gene end by 4 bases; junction bases not matched to a gene: 9. Germline V gene sequence: CDR1 SGHRS, CDR2 YFSETQ. Here the CDR3 DNA reads TGCGCCAGCAGCCCACCCCTAGCGGGGCTATACAATGAGCAGTTCTTC. Protein sequence: CASSPPLAGLYNEQFF.

This clonotype was counted at least ten times. V is TRBV30 and J is TRBJ2-3, with TRBD1 identical over 11 bases. CDR3 size: 15 residues. Germline CDR1 reads GTSNPN; CDR2 reads SVGIG (reference sequence). V shed 4 bases, J shed 4 bases, and the junction held 7 bases outside the gene matches. CDR3 sequence: CAWNLEGQGADTQYF. CDR3 sequence (DNA): TGTGCCTGGAACCTGGAGGGACAGGGGGCAGATACGCAGTATTTT.